A single sample is the source of the 5 T cell receptor beta chains below, sequenced in a study of TIL therapy for anti-PD-1-resistant metastatic lung cancer. The time point here: pre-treatment sample, taken before nivolumab and TIL therapy. The libraries were made with immunoSEQ v3. The method was immunoSEQ multiplex PCR; TCRdb's version includes in-frame clones alone and lacks a portion of them. This table holds 25,000 to 40,000 clones, about 70% found once. Source: blood, taken at baseline. These receptors were taken from a woman aged 25 to 80 with non-small cell lung cancer.

This chain uses TRBV18 with TRBJ2-3; possibly TRBD2 for D (5 bases). The CDR3 extends over 15 amino acids. Germline V gene lookup returns CDR1 KGHSH and CDR2 LQKENI. V was trimmed by 0 bases and J by 1 base, leaving 8 bases between them. The CDR3 spells CASSPPRRGTDTQYF. The CDR3 coding sequence is TGTGCCAGCTCACCACCGAGGCGGGGCACAGATACGCAGTATTTT.

The table lists this clone with a few counts. The chain links TRBV4-1 to TRBJ1-5; TRBD1 agrees at 10 bases. V shed 0 bases, J shed 6 bases, and the junction held 5 bases outside the gene matches. CDR3 size: 16 residues. CDR1 is MGHRA, CDR2 YSYEKL, per germline. In nucleotides, the CDR3 is TGCGCCAGCAGCCAAGAGGGACAGGGGATTCGTCAGCCCCAGCATTTT. This encodes CASSQEGQGIRQPQHF.

The chain carries TRBV5-4 and TRBJ2-5; TRBD1 aligns across 10 bases. CDR3 length equals 16 residues. V shed 4 bases and J 5 bases; nucleotides not matched to a gene: 11. CDR1 and CDR2 (germline): SGHNT, YYREEE (reference sequence). CDR3: CASSRDRGRNVETQYF. CDR3 bases: TGTGCCAGCAGCAGAGACAGGGGGCGAAATGTGGAGACCCAGTACTTC.

This chain uses TRBV2 with TRBJ2-7; 7 bases match TRBD1. This CDR3 has 14 residues. Germline V gene lookup returns CDR1 SNHLY and CDR2 FYNNEI. The junction had 10 bases not matched to a gene; V was cut back by 7 bases and J by 4 bases. CDR3 sequence reads: CASKQDRNWYEQYF. The CDR3 DNA follows: TGTGCCAGCAAACAGGACAGGAATTGGTACGAGCAGTACTTC.

This clone was observed a single time. This chain links TRBV5-1 with TRBJ1-6; maybe TRBD1 (5 bases). The germline CDR1 and CDR2 sequences are SGHRS and YFSETQ. The V end was cut by 0 bases, the J end by 10 bases, with 17 bases between. CDR3 length: 16 amino acids. For the CDR3, the DNA is TGCGCCAGCAGCTTGGATGTGTTGGCAGGGCGGTCACCCCTCCACTTT. Protein product: CASSLDVLAGRSPLHF.